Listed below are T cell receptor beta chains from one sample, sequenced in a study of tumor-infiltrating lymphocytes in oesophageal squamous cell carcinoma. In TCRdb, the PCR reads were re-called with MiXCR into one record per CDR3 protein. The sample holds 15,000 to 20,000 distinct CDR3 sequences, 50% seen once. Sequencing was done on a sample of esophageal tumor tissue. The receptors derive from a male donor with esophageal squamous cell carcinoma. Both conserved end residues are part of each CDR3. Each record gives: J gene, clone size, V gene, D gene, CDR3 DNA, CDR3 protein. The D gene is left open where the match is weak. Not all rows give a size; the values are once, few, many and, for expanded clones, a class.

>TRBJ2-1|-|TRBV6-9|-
TGTGCCAGCAGTTACCGAGGACAGATTAATTCACCCCTCCACTTC
CASSYRGQINSPLHF
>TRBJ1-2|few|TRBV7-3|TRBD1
TGTGCCAGCAGCTTGACAGGGGTAGAAGGCTACACCTTC
CASSLTGVEGYTF
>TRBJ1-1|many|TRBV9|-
TGTGCCAGCAGCGTAGCCACCGGTACTGAAGCTTTCTTT
CASSVATGTEAFF
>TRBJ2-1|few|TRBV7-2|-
TGTGCCAGCAGACAGAGCGCGAATGAGCAGTTCTTC
CASRQSANEQFF
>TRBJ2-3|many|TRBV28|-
TGTGCCAGCAGTTCCCCATTTACGCAGTATTTT
CASSSPFTQYF
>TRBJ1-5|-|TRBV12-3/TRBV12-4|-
TGTGCCAGCAGTTCCATGGACCAGCCCCAGCATTTT
CASSSMDQPQHF
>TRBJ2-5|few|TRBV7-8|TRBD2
TGTGCCAGCAGCGAGAGGACTAGCTACCCCACGGAGACCCAGTACTTC
CASSERTSYPTETQYF
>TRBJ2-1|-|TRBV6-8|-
TGTGCCAGCATGAGGGGGGGTGTCGGTTATGAGCAGTTCTTC
CASMRGGVGYEQFF
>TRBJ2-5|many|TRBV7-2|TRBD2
TGTGCCAGCAGCTCCTCCGGGACTAGCGGTCCTGGGGCCCAGTACTTC
CASSSSGTSGPGAQYF
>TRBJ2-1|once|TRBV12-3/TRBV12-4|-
TGTGCCAGCAGTTTAATAGCGGCTTCGAATGAGCAGTTCTTC
CASSLIAASNEQFF
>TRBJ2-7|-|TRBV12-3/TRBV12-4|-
TGTGCCAGCAGCCCCAGCTCCTACGAGCAGTACTTC
CASSPSSYEQYF
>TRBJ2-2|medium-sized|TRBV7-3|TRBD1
TGTGCCAGCAGGCCGCCGGGACAGGTTTCCGGGGAGCTGTTTTTT
CASRPPGQVSGELFF
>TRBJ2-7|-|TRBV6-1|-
TGTGCCAGCAGTGAAGCGGGAACAAACTCGGGCTACGAGCAGTACTTC
CASSEAGTNSGYEQYF
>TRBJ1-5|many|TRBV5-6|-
TGTGCCAGCAGCTTGGGCCTACGCGATCAGCCCCAGCATTTT
CASSLGLRDQPQHF
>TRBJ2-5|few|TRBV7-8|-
TGTGCCAGCAGCCCCCGATTAGCTGGCATTGAAGAGACCCAGTACTTC
CASSPRLAGIEETQYF
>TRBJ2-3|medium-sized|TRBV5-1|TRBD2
TGCGCCAGCAGCTTGGCCCCGGGACTAGAAACAGATACGCAGTATTTT
CASSLAPGLETDTQYF
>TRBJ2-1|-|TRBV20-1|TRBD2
TGCAGTGCTAGACGGGGGGACAATGAGCAGTTCTTC
CSARRGDNEQFF
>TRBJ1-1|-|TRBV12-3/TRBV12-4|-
TGTGCCAGCAGTCCGGAAAACGGGGGCACTGAAGCTTTCTTT
CASSPENGGTEAFF
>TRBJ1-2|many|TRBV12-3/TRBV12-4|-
TGTGCCAGCAGTTTAAGGCGGGAAGGCTATGGCTACACCTTC
CASSLRREGYGYTF
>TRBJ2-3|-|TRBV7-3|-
TGTGCCAGCAGCTGCAAGCAGTGGGATACGCAGTATTTT
CASSCKQWDTQYF
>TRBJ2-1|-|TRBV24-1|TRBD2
TGTGCCATCGGGACTAGCGGGGCGGTTGGTGGTGAGCAGTTCTTC
CAIGTSGAVGGEQFF
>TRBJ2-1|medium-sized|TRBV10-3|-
TGTGCCATCAAGGGGGGTTCAGGAAATGAGCAGTTCTTC
CAIKGGSGNEQFF
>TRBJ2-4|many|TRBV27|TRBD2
TGTGCCAGCAGTTTATTGGGGTTGGCTAGCGGGACATTAAATGAGCAGTACTTC
CASSLLGLASGTLNEQYF
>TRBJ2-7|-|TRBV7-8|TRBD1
TGTGCCAGCAGCTTACGACAGGGGGCATACGAGCAGTACTTC
CASSLRQGAYEQYF
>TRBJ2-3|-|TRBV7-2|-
TGTGCCAGCAGCCCAAGAAGAGCGGGTGTTACAGATACGCAGTATTTT
CASSPRRAGVTDTQYF
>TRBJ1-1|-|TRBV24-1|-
TGTGCCACCAGTGATCTGAGGGAGACTGAAGCTTTCTTT
CATSDLRETEAFF
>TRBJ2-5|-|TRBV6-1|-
TGTGCCAGCAACATCGGGTGGGGGGAGACCCAGTACTTC
CASNIGWGETQYF
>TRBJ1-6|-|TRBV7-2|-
TGTGCCAGCAGCTTAGCCCCGACTAGCGGGGCCGCCTACGAGCAGTACTTT
CASSLAPTSGAAYEQYF
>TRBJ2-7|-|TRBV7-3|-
TGTGCCAGCAGCTTCCTTCCGCTCGGCGAGCAGTACTTC
CASSFLPLGEQYF
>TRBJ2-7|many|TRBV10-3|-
TGTGCCATCGGGCCAGGGAGCTCCTACAATGAGCAGTACTTC
CAIGPGSSYNEQYF
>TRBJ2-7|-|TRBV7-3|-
TGTGCCAGCACCCGAGGAGGGAGAACATCCTACGAGCAGTACTTC
CASTRGGRTSYEQYF
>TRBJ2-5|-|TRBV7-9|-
TGTGCCAGCAGCTTGGGCGGCTACCAAGAGACCCAGTACTTC
CASSLGGYQETQYF
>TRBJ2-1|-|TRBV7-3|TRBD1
TGTGCCAGCAGCTTCTCGACAGGGATGAATGAGCAGTTCTTC
CASSFSTGMNEQFF
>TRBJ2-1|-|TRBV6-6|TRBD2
TGTGCCAGCAGTTACTCGGGGCTAGCGGGGATCTACAATGAGCAGTTCTTC
CASSYSGLAGIYNEQFF
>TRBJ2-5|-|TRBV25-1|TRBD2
TGTGCCAGCAGCTTCGGGGGGGTGGCCGAGACCCAGTACTTC
CASSFGGVAETQYF
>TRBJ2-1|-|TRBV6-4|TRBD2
TGTGCCAGCAGTGAAGGGACTAGCGGGAGCCATGAGCAGTTCTTC
CASSEGTSGSHEQFF
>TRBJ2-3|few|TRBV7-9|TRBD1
TGTGCCAGCAGCTTGGAAAGGACAGGGAGGGATACGCAGTATTTT
CASSLERTGRDTQYF
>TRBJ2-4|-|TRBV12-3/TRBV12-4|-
TGTGCCAGCAGGGGACACAGCAAAAACATTCAGTACTTC
CASRGHSKNIQYF
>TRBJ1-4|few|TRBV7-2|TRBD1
TGTGCCAGCAGCTTATTTTCCGGGACAGGGGAAGAAAAACTGTTTTTT
CASSLFSGTGEEKLFF
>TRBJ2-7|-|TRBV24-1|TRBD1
TGTGCCACCAAGGGACAGGGGGCGGGTGAGCAGTACTTC
CATKGQGAGEQYF
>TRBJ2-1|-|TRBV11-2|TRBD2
TGTGCCAGCAGTCTAGGATCGAGGTCTAGCGGGGAGACCCAGCACTTC
CASSLGSRSSGETQHF
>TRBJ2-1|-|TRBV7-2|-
TGTGCCAGCAGCTCATCGGGGAGGGGGAATGAGCAGTTCTTC
CASSSSGRGNEQFF
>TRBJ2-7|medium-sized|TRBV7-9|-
TGTGCCAGCAGCTTATATAGTACAGGGAAAAACGAGCAGTACTTC
CASSLYSTGKNEQYF
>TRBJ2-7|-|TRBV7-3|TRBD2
TGTGCCAGCAGCATAGCGGGATGGGATCGGGAGCAGTACTTC
CASSIAGWDREQYF
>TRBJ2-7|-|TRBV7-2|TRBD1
TGTGCCAGCAGCTACCGGACAGGGGCCTACGAGCAGTACTTC
CASSYRTGAYEQYF
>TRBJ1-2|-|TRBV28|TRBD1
TGTGCCAGCAGTGCTCAGGGGGGGCATAACTATGGCTACACCTTC
CASSAQGGHNYGYTF
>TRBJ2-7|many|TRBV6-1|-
TGTGCCAGCAGTGAACCGGGACGGAGCTACAATGAGCAGTACTTC
CASSEPGRSYNEQYF
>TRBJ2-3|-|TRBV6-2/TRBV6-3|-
TGTGCCAGCACGGAGGAACTAGGGACCTACGAGCAGTATTTT
CASTEELGTYEQYF
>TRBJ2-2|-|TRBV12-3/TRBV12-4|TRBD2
TGTGCCAGCAGTTTTATAGCGGGGGACTTGAGCACCGGGGAGCTGTTTTTT
CASSFIAGDLSTGELFF
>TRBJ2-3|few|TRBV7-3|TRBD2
TGTGCCAGCAGCTTAATGGGGGGGGTTCACGGGAATACGCAGTATTTT
CASSLMGGVHGNTQYF
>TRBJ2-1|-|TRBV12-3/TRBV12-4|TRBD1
TGTGCCAGCAGTTTAAGGCAGGGGGCTGAAAATGAGCAGTTCTTC
CASSLRQGAENEQFF
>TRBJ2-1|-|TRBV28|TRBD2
TGTGCCAGCAGTTTTTTTTTCAGCGGGGGCTACAATGAGCAGTTCTTC
CASSFFFSGGYNEQFF
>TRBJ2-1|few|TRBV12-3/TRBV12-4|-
TGTGCCAGCAGCCCGTTCAATGAGCAGTTCTTC
CASSPFNEQFF
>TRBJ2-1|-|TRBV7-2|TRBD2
TGTGCCAGCAGCCTGGAGGGACTAGGAGTCAATGAGCAGTTCTTC
CASSLEGLGVNEQFF
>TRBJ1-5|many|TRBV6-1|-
TGTGCCAGCAGTCCCCGGGACGGGAAAAGATATAGCAATCAGCCCCAGCATTTT
CASSPRDGKRYSNQPQHF
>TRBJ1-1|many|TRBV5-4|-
TGCGCCAGCAGCTTGGGCGGGGGGCAGACTGAAGCTTTCTTT
CASSLGGGQTEAFF
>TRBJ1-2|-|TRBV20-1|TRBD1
TGCAGTGCTAGGGAATCACAGGGGATGGATGGCTACACCTTC
CSARESQGMDGYTF